This entry describes one T cell receptor (beta chain). Its recognized antigen is unknown. Base qualities are not at hand, and no much larger clone is one base apart. From its cysteine to its phenylalanine, the CDR3 spans 13 amino acids. Just CDR3 DNA is preserved here, 39 bases in frame from base 1. V is pruned by 6 bases and J by 4 bases, leaving 4 bases of the junction without a gene match. CDR1 is given as MNHEY and CDR2 as SVGEGT, both from the germline V gene. Library preparation employed the immunoSEQ multiplex PCR assay. TCRdb carries this immuneACCESS record with in-frame sequences only. Its versions omit some clonotypes, under half of them owing to an unresolved V gene in the studies checked, with the rest unexplained. The sample contains roughly 150,000 clones, approximately 86% of them found a single time. 1.7% of the sample comes from the top ten. The sample belongs to a study of control samples from healthy donors and cancer patients (dated by TCRdb to 2019 to 2021).

This receptor was identified in a man between 18 and 29 years old in good health. The specimen sequenced was blood. The rearrangement combines TRBV6-2 or TRBV6-3 with TRBJ1-2; TRBD1 agrees with 8 junctional bases. The CDR3 reads CASSRQGSYGYTF. Here is the DNA: TGTGCCAGCAGCAGACAGGGGAGCTATGGCTACACCTTC.